These 32 T cell receptor beta chains were all obtained from the same sample, sequenced in a study of T cells in Graves' hyperthyroidism and ophthalmopathy. Amplified TCR beta CDR3 regions derived from RNA transcripts. A set of HTBI primers served as the primers for a first-round RT-PCR of the TCR CDR3. TCRdb analysed the multiplex PCR reads with MiXCR anew, one entry per CDR3 protein. Counted here are around 270,000 distinct CDR3 sequences, less than 20% occurring once; the ten biggest clones make up about two fifths. Sequencing input: blood. The origin of the receptors is a man between 45 and 60 years old with Graves' ophthalmopathy.

This clonotype appeared many times. The chain uses TRBV20-1 and TRBJ2-1; D not certain. The CDR3 consists of 11 residues. Trimming shortened V by 0 bases and J by 14 bases, and 11 bases separated the two germline ends. Germline V gene sequence: CDR1 DFQATT, CDR2 SNEGSKA (reference sequence). CDR3 nucleotide sequence: TGCAGTGCTAGAGATGGGCTTATGGAGTTCTTC. It encodes CSARDGLMEFF.

The chain links TRBV11-2 to TRBJ2-2, with 7 nucleotides matching TRBD2. CDR1 and CDR2 (germline): SGHAT, FQNNGV. V lost 5 bases, J lost 1 base, and 7 bases stayed unmatched. The CDR3 runs to 16 residues. CDR3: CASSPLAGRNTGELFF. The CDR3 DNA reads TGTGCCAGCAGCCCATTAGCGGGTCGGAACACCGGGGAGCTGTTTTTT.

The chain links TRBV20-1 to TRBJ1-1; the D is unclear. The CDR3 length is 12 residues. Trimming removed 3 bases at V and 5 bases at J, with 10 bases between. The germline gives CDR1 DFQATT, CDR2 SNEGSKA (reference sequence). CDR3 sequence reads: CSARKVQTEAFF. In DNA form, the CDR3 reads TGCAGTGCTAGGAAAGTCCAGACTGAAGCTTTCTTT.

This clonotype was counted between two and nine times. At one end the junction does not follow the germline gene, possibly because of a read error. The rearrangement uses TRBV11-2 and TRBJ1-4; the D is unclear. The germline V gene has CDR1 SGHAT and CDR2 FQNNGV. This CDR3 has 15 residues. CDR3 DNA sequence: TGTGCCAGCAGCTTAGAGCAGACAACTAATGAAGAACTGTTTTTT. This encodes CASSLEQTTNEELFF.

The table lists this clonotype with many counts. V and J are TRBV2 and TRBJ2-5; the D is unclear. V lost 4 bases, J lost 1 base, and 13 bases lay in between. Germline loops: CDR1 SNHLY, CDR2 FYNNEI. The CDR3 length is 15 residues. CDR3: CASSGHGVPQETQYF. In DNA form, the CDR3 reads TGTGCCAGCAGTGGACATGGGGTGCCCCAAGAGACCCAGTACTTC.

This clonotype has ten or more counts. The genes are TRBV12-3 or TRBV12-4 and TRBJ2-2; perhaps TRBD1 as D (5 bases). The CDR3 totals 14 residues. Trimming cost V 4 bases and J 5 bases, with 11 bases left between them. CDR3: CASSSGHFTGELFF. CDR3 DNA: TGTGCCAGCAGTTCTGGACATTTTACCGGGGAGCTGTTTTTT.

This clonotype was picked up many times. This chain uses TRBV24-1 with TRBJ2-3; 8 bases align to TRBD1. The CDR3 totals 13 residues. The V segment lost 3 bases and the J segment 9 bases; nucleotides outside the gene matches: 4. Germline V gene lookup returns CDR1 KGHDR and CDR2 SFDVKD. CDR3 residues: CATSDEDRVTQYF. CDR3 nucleotide sequence: TGTGCCACCAGTGATGAGGACAGGGTAACGCAGTATTTT.

This clonotype was observed many times. The chain couples TRBV29-1 to TRBJ2-3; TRBD2 aligns across 10 bases. Germline CDR1 reads SQVTM; CDR2 reads ANQGSEA. Trimming cost V 5 bases and J 2 bases; bases outside gene matches: 7. CDR3 size: 15 residues. The CDR3 protein is CSVRTSGFLTDTQYF. DNA of the CDR3: TGCAGCGTTAGGACTAGCGGTTTTCTCACAGATACGCAGTATTTT.

V is TRBV4-2 and J is TRBJ1-1; TRBD1 matches 7 bases. Trimming at V came to 3 bases and at J to 2 bases, leaving 6 bases not matched to a gene. Germline CDR1 reads LGHNA; CDR2 reads YNFKEQ. The length of the CDR3 is 15 residues. CDR3 sequence (DNA): TGTGCCAGCAGCCATTCCCGGGACAGTAACACTGAAGCTTTCTTT. Protein sequence: CASSHSRDSNTEAFF.

This clonotype was found many times. V is TRBV11-3 and J is TRBJ2-2, with D perhaps TRBD2 (5 bases). V shed 4 bases and J shed 1 base, with 10 bases lying between them. Germline V gene sequence: CDR1 SGHNT, CDR2 YENEEA. This CDR3 contains 15 residues. For the CDR3, the DNA is TGTGCCAGCAGCTCCTCTGGACTGAACACCGGGGAGCTGTTTTTT. This sequence encodes CASSSSGLNTGELFF.

This clonotype was detected a few times. The CDR3 loop reads CASSDTVGYTGELFF. DNA for the CDR3: TGTGCCAGTTCGGACACCGTAGGGTACACCGGGGAGCTGTTTTTT. This chain joins TRBV19 and TRBJ2-2; the D gene is possibly TRBD1 (5 bases). With 8 bases removed from V and 3 bases from J, the gap between germline ends came to 16 bases. CDR1 and CDR2 from the germline V gene are LNHDA and SQIVND (reference sequence). This CDR3 is built from 15 residues.

This clonotype was observed many times. The chain combines TRBV2 with TRBJ2-5; D is undetermined. Germline V gives CDR1 SNHLY, CDR2 FYNNEI. The ends were cut back, 7 bases at V and 0 bases at J, with 6 bases in the middle. CDR3 length equals 12 residues. The CDR3 bases are TGTGCCAGCACGGTGTACCAAGAGACCCAGTACTTC. Its translation: CASTVYQETQYF.

The chain uses TRBV18 and TRBJ2-1; TRBD2 aligns across 7 bases. The germline V gene encodes CDR1 KGHSH and CDR2 LQKENI. J lost 7 bases, V lost 6 bases, and 12 bases had no gene match. The CDR3 sequence is 15 residues long. CDR3 in DNA: TGTGCCAGCTCGCTCGGGTCGGGAGGCGCAAATGAGCAGTTCTTC. Translation gives CASSLGSGGANEQFF.

Only a few counts were recorded for this clonotype. One end of the junction varies from germline; a read error may be responsible. The chain has TRBV7-3 and TRBJ2-1; possible D gene TRBD2, 6 bases. CDR1 and CDR2 from the germline V gene are SGHTA and FQGTGA. The CDR3 has 15 amino acids. CDR3 amino acids: CASSLAGSTYNEQSF. CDR3 nucleotide sequence: TGTGCCAGCAGCTTAGCGGGGTCCACCTACAATGAGCAGTCCTTC.

This clonotype was seen once. Just one base apart from a much larger clone, this may be a read error. As DNA, the CDR3 is TGTGCCAGCAGTTCAAGGGTGGATACGCAGAATTTT. Its protein is CASSSRVDTQNF. The chain uses TRBV12-3 or TRBV12-4 and TRBJ2-3, with D unclear. This CDR3 comprises 12 residues.

This clonotype was detected many times. The rearrangement links TRBV2 to TRBJ2-3; D perhaps matches TRBD2 (6 bases). The CDR3 is 16 amino acids. V lost 4 bases and J lost 2, with 16 bases in between. Per the germline V gene, CDR1 is SNHLY and CDR2 is FYNNEI. CDR3 in DNA: TGTGCCAGCAGTGGGTTCGGGCTAGCGTCCACAGATACGCAGTATTTT. Its translation: CASSGFGLASTDTQYF.

This clonotype has a count of ten or more. In nucleotides, the CDR3 is TGTGCCAGCAGGCGACAGGGGGCTGCTAACTATGGCTACACCTTC. It specifies CASRRQGAANYGYTF. V usage is TRBV28 and J usage is TRBJ1-2; TRBD1 matches at 10 bases. CDR3 size: 15 residues. V lost 6 bases and J lost 0; bases outside the gene matches: 4. CDR1 MDHEN and CDR2 SYDVKM come from the germline V gene.

In this sample, this clonotype turned up a few times. The V gene is TRBV28, the J gene TRBJ2-2; 8 bases are shared with TRBD1. Germline assignment: CDR1 MDHEN and CDR2 SYDVKM. The CDR3 contains 18 residues. The V gene end was trimmed by 4 bases and the J gene end by 1 base; junction bases not matched to a gene: 11. CDR3 nucleotide sequence: TGTGCCAGCAGTTCCCTCGGGACAGGATTGGGGAACACCGGGGAGCTGTTTTTT. Translation gives CASSSLGTGLGNTGELFF.

This clonotype was seen at least ten times. The J gene is TRBJ2-1, the V gene TRBV12-3 or TRBV12-4, with a tentative D call TRBD2 (5 bases). The CDR3 extends over 16 amino acids. Trimming stripped 6 bases from V and 5 bases from J, with 20 bases between. For the CDR3, the DNA is TGTGCCAGCAGACCATCTAGCCGCCGACAAAACAATGAGCAGTTCTTC. This encodes CASRPSSRRQNNEQFF.

Only a few counts were recorded for this clonotype. V usage is TRBV6-1 and J usage is TRBJ1-2; 8 bases map to TRBD1. V shed 6 bases and J 8 bases; nucleotides not matched to a gene: 11. The CDR3 loop spans 14 amino acids. Germline values: CDR1 MNHNS, CDR2 SASEGT. The CDR3 spells CASSPAGTGYGYTF. The CDR3 coding sequence is TGTGCCAGCAGCCCGGCAGGGACAGGTTACGGCTACACCTTC.

Many counts were recorded for this clonotype. V gene TRBV18 combines with J gene TRBJ1-2; D not certain. Per germline, CDR1 KGHSH and CDR2 LQKENI. Between the trimmed V and J ends, which lost 3 bases and 6 bases, there was a span of 11 bases. The CDR3 length is 13 residues. CDR3 amino acids: CASSPSVGDGYTF. CDR3 bases: TGTGCCAGCTCACCTTCTGTGGGCGATGGCTACACCTTC.

The chain carries TRBV5-8 and TRBJ1-1; 7 nucleotides line up with TRBD1. V lost 4 bases and J lost 7; bases outside the gene matches: 4. The CDR3 totals 12 residues. Germline assignment: CDR1 SGHTS and CDR2 YDEGEE. CDR3 bases: TGTGCCAGCAGCCCCGGGACAGTTGAAGCTTTCTTT. It yields the protein CASSPGTVEAFF.

The sample holds many counts of this clonotype. The CDR3 protein is CASSNPLAGGPDRTDTQYF. Here the CDR3 DNA reads TGTGCCAGCTCCAATCCGTTAGCGGGAGGGCCAGATAGAACAGATACGCAGTATTTT. The chain carries TRBV7-9 and TRBJ2-3; TRBD2 aligns across 11 bases. CDR1 is SEHNR, CDR2 FQNEAQ, per germline (reference sequence). The CDR3 covers 19 residues. The trim removed 8 bases at V and 3 bases at J, leaving 19 bases unmatched. Complete variable domain (other parts from reference TRBV7-9 and TRBJ2-3): DTGVSQNPRHKITKRGQNVTFRCDPISEHNRLYWYRQTLGQGPEFLTYFQNEAQLEKSRLLSDRFSAERPKGSFSTLEIQRTEQGDSAMYLCASSNPLAGGPDRTDTQYFGPGTRLTVL.

This clonotype is a singleton in its sample. V usage is TRBV2 and J usage is TRBJ2-1; TRBD2 matches 13 bases. J was trimmed by 0 bases and V by 4 bases; bases with no gene match: 9. CDR3 length: 19 amino acids. The germline V gene has CDR1 SNHLY and CDR2 FYNNEI. This CDR3 reads CASSGGLAGWRSSYNEQFF. The CDR3 coding sequence is TGTGCCAGCAGTGGGGGACTAGCGGGATGGCGGAGCTCCTACAATGAGCAGTTCTTC.

This clonotype was detected a few times. CDR3 nucleotide sequence: TGTGCCAGCAGCGGACATGAGACTAGCGGGAGTTCCAATGAGCAGTTCTTC. As protein: CASSGHETSGSSNEQFF. V is TRBV14 and J is TRBJ2-1, with 12 bases matching TRBD2. Trimming took 5 bases from V and 6 from J; bases not matched to a gene: 11. CDR3 length: 17 residues. Germline V gene data show CDR1 as SGHDN and CDR2 as FVKESK.

This clonotype has a count of ten or more. This chain connects TRBV12-3 or TRBV12-4 to TRBJ2-1, with 9 bases matching TRBD1. J was trimmed by 4 bases and V by 4 bases; bases with no gene match: 5. The CDR3 has 15 amino acids. The CDR3 nucleotides are TGTGCCAGCAGTTACGGGACAGGGAGATACAATGAGCAGTTCTTC. Encoded protein: CASSYGTGRYNEQFF.

The J gene is TRBJ1-2, the V gene TRBV14; tentatively, D is TRBD1 (5 bases). The CDR3 sequence is 15 residues long. CDR1 and CDR2 from the germline V gene are SGHDN and FVKESK. V lost 4 bases and J 4 bases, leaving 16 bases between the germline ends. In DNA, the CDR3 is TGTGCCAGCAGCCTTACCCAGACAGCCTCCTATGGCTACACCTTC. It translates to CASSLTQTASYGYTF.

In its sample, this clonotype was seen a few times. This rearrangement joins TRBV15 to TRBJ2-5; 9 bases line up with TRBD2. With 0 bases clipped from V and 3 bases from J, the junction kept 8 bases outside the gene matches. CDR3 length: 17 residues. The germline V gene has CDR1 LNHNV and CDR2 YYDKDF (reference sequence). CDR3 in amino acids: CATSRDRRGGLKETQYF. CDR3 in DNA: TGTGCCACCAGCAGAGATCGGCGGGGGGGCCTTAAAGAGACCCAGTACTTC.

The CDR3 bases are TGTGCCACCAGTGTCGGTCAGGGGTCCGAAGCTTTCTTT. Its protein is CATSVGQGSEAFF. The gene calls are TRBV24-1 and TRBJ1-1; possible D gene TRBD1, 6 bases. There are 13 residues in the CDR3. The germline CDR1 and CDR2 sequences are KGHDR and SFDVKD. With 5 bases removed from V and 8 bases from J, the gap between germline ends came to 14 bases.

Turning to this clonotype: A much larger clone sits a single nucleotide away, making a read error possible. V usage is TRBV11-2 and J usage is TRBJ2-1, with 8 bases that match TRBD2. The trim removed 5 bases at V and 6 bases at J, leaving 9 bases unmatched. The CDR3 loop spans 15 amino acids. Germline V gene data show CDR1 as SGHAT and CDR2 as FQNNGV. The CDR3 is CASSAPRTSLNEQFF. The CDR3 DNA follows: TGTGCCAGCAGCGCTCCCCGGACTAGCCTCAATGAGCAGTTCTTC.

V is TRBV6-5 and J is TRBJ1-5; D is unclear. Germline V gene data show CDR1 as MNHEY and CDR2 as SVGAGI. The CDR3 totals 13 residues. Between the trimmed V and J ends, which lost 0 bases and 7 bases, there was a span of 7 bases. CDR3 bases: TGTGCCAGCAGTTACTCTTGGGGACAGCCCCAGCATTTT. Residues: CASSYSWGQPQHF.

There are a few counts of this clonotype. V gene TRBV7-6 combines with J gene TRBJ2-3; maybe TRBD2 (5 bases). Germline V gene data show CDR1 as SGHVS and CDR2 as FNYEAQ. Trimming shortened V by 1 base and J by 2 bases, and 10 bases separated the two germline ends. This CDR3 contains 15 residues. The CDR3 DNA follows: TGTGCCAGCAGCTTAGACTACGGGAACACAGATACGCAGTATTTT. It codes for CASSLDYGNTDTQYF.